This TCR beta chain originates from a study of shared clonotypes between healthy human individuals. About the study: The people who gave samples were a couple of women and a few men aged 18 to 49. Study-wide results and limits: Larger estimated richness was generally seen in naive subsets than in memory subsets.

All of the donors resided in Nashville, Tennessee, and each was a Caucasian adult. To note about this clone: What it binds is unknown.

The CDR3 is 14 residues long. The germline V gene encodes CDR1 MDHEN and CDR2 SYDVKM. V dropped 8 bases and J dropped 7; count of bases not matched to a gene: 9. Some clones are missing from TCRdb's copy, which holds only in-frame ones; the method was immunoSEQ multiplex PCR. Among about 680,000 clones listed, about 74% were seen once. The rearrangement uses TRBV28 and TRBJ2-1, with 9 bases matching TRBD1. The TCR originated in a woman aged 25 to 39 in good health. Sequences were obtained from memory CD4+ T cells sorted from blood. Subset defined: CD45RA-negative fraction. CDR3 nucleotide sequence: TGTGCCAGCTCCCGGGACAGGGTTATGAATGAGCAGTTCTTC. This codes for CASSRDRVMNEQFF.